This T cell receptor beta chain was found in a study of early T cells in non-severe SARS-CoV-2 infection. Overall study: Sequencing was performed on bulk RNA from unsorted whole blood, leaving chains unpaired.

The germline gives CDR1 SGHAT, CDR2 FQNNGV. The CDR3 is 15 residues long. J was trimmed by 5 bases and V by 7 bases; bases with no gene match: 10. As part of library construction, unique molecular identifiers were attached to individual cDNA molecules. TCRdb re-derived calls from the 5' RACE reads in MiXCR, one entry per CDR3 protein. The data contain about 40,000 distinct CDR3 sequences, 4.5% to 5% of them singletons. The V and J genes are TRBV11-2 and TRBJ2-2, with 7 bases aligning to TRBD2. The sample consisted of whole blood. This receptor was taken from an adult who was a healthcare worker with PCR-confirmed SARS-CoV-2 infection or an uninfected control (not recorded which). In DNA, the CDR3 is TGTGCCAGCATATCACCGGGGGGAGGAACCGGGGAGCTGTTTTTT. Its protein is CASISPGGGTGELFF.